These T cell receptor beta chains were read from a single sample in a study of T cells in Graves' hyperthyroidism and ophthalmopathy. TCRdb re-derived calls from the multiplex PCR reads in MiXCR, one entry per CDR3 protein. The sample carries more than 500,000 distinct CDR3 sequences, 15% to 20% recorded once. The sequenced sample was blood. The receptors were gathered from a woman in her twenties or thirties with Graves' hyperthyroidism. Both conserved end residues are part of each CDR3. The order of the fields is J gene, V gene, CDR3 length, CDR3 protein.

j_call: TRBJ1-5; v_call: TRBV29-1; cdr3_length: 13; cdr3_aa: CSVKGIGEQPQHF
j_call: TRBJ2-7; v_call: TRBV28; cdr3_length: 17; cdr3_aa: CASSPHRRTSGIHEQYF
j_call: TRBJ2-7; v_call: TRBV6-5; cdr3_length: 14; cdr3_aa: CASSYSQGGDEQYF
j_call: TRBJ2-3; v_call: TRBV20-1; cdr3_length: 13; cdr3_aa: CSARTTSTDTQYF
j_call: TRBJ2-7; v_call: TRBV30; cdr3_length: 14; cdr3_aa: CAWSGAGVSYEQYF
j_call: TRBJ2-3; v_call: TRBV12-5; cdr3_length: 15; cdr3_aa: CASGPDSGAADTQYF
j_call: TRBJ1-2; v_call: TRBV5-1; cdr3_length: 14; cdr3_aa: CASSSDGSNYGYTF
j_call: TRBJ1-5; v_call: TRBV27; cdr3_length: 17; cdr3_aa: CASSPSGRVRPDQPQHF
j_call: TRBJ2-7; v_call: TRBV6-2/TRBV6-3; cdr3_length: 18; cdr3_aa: CASSSPGQGTLSTYEQYF
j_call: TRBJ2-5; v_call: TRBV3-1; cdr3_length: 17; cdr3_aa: CASSQRSGGRGQETQYF
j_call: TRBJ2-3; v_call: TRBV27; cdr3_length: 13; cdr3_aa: CASSFGYQDTQYF
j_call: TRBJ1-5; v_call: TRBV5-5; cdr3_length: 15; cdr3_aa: CASSRYGPVNQPQHF
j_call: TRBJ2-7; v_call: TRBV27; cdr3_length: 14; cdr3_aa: CASSLETASYEQYF
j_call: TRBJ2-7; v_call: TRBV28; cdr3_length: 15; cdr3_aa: CASSLIVGVSYEQYF
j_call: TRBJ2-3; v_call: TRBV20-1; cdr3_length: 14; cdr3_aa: CSARDSGSTDTQYF
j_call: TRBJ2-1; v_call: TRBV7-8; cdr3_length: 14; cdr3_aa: CASSPFDPYNEQFF
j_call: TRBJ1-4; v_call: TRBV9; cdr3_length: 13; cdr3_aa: CASSGRTNEKLFF
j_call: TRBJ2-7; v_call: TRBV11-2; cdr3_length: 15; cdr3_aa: CASSPLQTLEYEQYF
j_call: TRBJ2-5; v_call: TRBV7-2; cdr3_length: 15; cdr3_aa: CASSKGGLGGETQYF
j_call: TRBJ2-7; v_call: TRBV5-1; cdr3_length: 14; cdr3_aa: CASSLVTQSYEQYF
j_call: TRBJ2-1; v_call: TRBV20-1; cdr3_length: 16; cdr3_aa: CSAQEASGSSYNEQFF
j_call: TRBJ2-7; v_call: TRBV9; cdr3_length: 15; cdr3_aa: CASSEAGVPVYEQYF
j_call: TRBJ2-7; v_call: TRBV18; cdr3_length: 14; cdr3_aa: CASSEIQGAYEQYF
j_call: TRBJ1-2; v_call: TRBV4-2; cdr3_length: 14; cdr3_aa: CASSQGGLLYGYTF
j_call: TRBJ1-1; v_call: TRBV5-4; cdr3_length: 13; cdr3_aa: CASSVDRNSEAFF
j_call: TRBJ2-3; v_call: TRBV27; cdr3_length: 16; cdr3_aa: CASSPLIGTALDTQYF
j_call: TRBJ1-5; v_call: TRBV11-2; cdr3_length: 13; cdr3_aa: CASSLNQVQPQHF
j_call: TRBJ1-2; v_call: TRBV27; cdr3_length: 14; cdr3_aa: CASSHRASNYGYTF
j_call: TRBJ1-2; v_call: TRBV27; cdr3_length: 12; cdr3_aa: CASSLSGDGYTF
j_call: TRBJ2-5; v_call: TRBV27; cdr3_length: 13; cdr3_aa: CASSRKYQETQYF
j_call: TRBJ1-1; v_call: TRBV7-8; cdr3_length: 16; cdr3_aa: CASSLVVLGGNTEAFF
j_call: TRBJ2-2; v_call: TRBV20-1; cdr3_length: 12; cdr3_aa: CSGAGGPGELFF
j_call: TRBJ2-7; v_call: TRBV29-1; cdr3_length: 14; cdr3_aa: CSLSRGRLRFEQYF
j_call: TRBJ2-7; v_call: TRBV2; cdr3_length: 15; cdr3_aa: CASSKGLAGVIEQYF
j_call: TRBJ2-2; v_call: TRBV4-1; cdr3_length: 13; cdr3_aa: CASSQVGSGELFF
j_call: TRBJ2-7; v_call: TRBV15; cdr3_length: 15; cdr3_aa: CATSRDPTGGDEQYF
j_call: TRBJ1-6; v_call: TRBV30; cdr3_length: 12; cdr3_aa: CAWNLAGYEQYF
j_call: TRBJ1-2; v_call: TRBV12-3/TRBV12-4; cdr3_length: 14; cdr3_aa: CASSFQTGSYGYTF